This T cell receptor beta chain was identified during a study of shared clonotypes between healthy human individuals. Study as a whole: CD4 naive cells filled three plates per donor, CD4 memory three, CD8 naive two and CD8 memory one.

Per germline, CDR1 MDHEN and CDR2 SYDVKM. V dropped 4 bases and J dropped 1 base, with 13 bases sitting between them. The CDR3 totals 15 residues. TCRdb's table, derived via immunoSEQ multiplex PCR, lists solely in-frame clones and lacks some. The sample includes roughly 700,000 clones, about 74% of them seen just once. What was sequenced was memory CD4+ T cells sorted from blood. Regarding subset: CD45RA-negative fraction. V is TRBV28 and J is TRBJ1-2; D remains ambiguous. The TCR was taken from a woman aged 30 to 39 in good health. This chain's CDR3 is CASSYDGRINYGYTF. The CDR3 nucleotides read TGTGCCAGCAGTTACGACGGAAGAATTAACTATGGCTACACCTTC.